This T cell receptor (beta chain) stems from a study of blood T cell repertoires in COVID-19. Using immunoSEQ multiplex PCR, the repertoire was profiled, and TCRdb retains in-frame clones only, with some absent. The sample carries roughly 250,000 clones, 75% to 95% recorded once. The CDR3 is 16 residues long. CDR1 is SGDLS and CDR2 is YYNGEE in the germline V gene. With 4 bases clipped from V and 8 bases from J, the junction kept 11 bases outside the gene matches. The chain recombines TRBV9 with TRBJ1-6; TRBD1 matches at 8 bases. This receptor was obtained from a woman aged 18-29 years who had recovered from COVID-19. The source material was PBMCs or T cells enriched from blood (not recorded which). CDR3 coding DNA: TGTGCCAGCAGCCCGCTTATAGGACAGGGCTATTCACCCCTCCACTTT. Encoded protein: CASSPLIGQGYSPLHF.